This T cell receptor (beta chain) came from a study of T-cell reconstitution after alpha-beta-depleted transplantation in children. Study findings and constraints: T-cell numbers and diversity, one year after transplant, stemmed largely from T cells that were newly produced. Several hundred rapidly expanded clones from non-depleted graft cells reportedly supplied alpha-beta T cells about two months post-transplant.

CDR1 is SGHTA and CDR2 is FQGTGA in the germline V gene. V lost 1 base and J lost 9, with 10 bases in between. CDR3 size: 13 residues. During its preparation, the TCRbeta library received unique molecular identifiers. TCRdb re-called the PCR reads with MiXCR, one entry per CDR3 protein. The table lists 600,000 or so distinct CDR3 sequences, under 25% of them singletons, with 12% to 15% in the top ten. As concerns this clonotype: The antigen is unknown.

The gene calls are TRBV7-3 and TRBJ2-1; TRBD1 might be the D (6 bases). The sequence was collected from a boy under two years old who had a stem cell transplant for acute myeloid leukemia, so the T cells may come from the graft donor. The material was PBMCs, mostly from graft donor cells, obtained 360 days after TCRalphabeta/CD19-depleted stem cell transplant. Here the CDR3 reads CASSLKPGAEQFF. The DNA of the CDR3 is TGTGCCAGCAGCTTAAAACCAGGGGCTGAGCAGTTCTTC.